This TCR beta chain was recovered during a study of blood T cell repertoires in COVID-19. V lost 3 bases to trimming and J lost 0 bases, with 12 bases between them. Germline lookup yields CDR1 LNHDA and CDR2 SQIVND (reference sequence). The CDR3 has 16 residues. Sequencing used immunoSEQ multiplex PCR; TCRdb keeps in-frame clones, though not all of them. This sample has roughly 140,000 clones, with 80% to 90% found just once. Sequencing was carried out using peripheral blood. The V and J genes are TRBV19 and TRBJ1-5; no clear D gene. This TCR derives from a woman aged 40 to 55 with acute or convalescent COVID-19. In nucleotides, the CDR3 is TGTGCCAGTAGTATGGGAGGGTCCTATAGCAATCAGCCCCAGCATTTT. Translated, it gives CASSMGGSYSNQPQHF.